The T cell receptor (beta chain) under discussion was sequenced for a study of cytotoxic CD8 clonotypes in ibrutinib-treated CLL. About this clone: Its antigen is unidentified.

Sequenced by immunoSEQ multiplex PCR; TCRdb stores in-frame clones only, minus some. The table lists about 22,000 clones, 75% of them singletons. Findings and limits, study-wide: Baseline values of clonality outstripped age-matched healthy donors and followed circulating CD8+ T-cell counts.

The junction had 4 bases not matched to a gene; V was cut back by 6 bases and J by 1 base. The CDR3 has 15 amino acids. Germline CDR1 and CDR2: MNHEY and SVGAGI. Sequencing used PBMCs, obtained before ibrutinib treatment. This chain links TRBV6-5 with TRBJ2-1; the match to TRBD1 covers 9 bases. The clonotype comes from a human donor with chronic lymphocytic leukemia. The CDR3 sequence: CASRFDRGSYNEQFF. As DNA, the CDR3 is TGTGCCAGCAGGTTTGACAGGGGGTCCTACAATGAGCAGTTCTTC.